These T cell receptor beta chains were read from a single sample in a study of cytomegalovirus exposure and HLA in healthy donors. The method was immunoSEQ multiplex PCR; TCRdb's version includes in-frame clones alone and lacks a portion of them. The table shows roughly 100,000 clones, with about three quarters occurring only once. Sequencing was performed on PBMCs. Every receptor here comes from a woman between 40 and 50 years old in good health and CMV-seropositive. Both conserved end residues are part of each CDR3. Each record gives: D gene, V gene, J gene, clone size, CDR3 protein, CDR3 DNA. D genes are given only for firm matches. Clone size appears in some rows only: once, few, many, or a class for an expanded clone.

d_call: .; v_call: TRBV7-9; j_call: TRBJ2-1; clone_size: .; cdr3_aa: CASSGKDRHRYNEQFF; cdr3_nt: TGTGCCAGCAGCGGAAAAGACAGACATCGATACAATGAGCAGTTCTTC
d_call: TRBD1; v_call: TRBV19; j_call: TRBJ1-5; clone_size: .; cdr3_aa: CASSIVGQGFSPQHF; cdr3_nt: TGTGCCAGTAGTATAGTGGGACAGGGATTTAGTCCCCAGCATTTT
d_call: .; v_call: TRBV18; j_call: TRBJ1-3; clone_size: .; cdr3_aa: CATKPSTYSGNTIYF; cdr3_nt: TGTGCCACCAAGCCCTCCACGTACTCTGGAAACACCATATATTTT
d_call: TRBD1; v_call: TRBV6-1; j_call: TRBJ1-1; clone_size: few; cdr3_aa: CASSERSSGGLWDTEAFF; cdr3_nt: TGTGCCAGCAGTGAACGTTCGTCAGGGGGCTTATGGGACACTGAAGCTTTCTTT
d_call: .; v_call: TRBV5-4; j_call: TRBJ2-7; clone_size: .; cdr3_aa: CASSLEARDYEQYF; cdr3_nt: TGTGCCAGCAGCTTGGAGGCCAGGGACTACGAGCAGTACTTC
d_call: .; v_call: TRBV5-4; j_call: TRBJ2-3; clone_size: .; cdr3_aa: CALSRGAGGVDTQYF; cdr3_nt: TGTGCCTTGTCCCGGGGGGCAGGCGGTGTGGATACGCAGTATTTT
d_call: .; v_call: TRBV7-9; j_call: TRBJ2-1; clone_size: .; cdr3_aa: CASSLPVKGGRNEQFF; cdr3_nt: TGTGCCAGCAGCTTACCGGTTAAAGGGGGAAGGAATGAGCAGTTCTTC
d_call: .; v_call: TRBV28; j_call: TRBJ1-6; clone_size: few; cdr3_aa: CASSLFRPQGTMDSPLHF; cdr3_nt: TGTGCCAGCAGTTTGTTCAGGCCTCAGGGCACCATGGATTCACCCCTCCACTTT
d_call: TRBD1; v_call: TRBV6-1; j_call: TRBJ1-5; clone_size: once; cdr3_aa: CASSEDRENQPQHF; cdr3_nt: TGTGCCAGCAGTGAGGACAGGGAAAATCAGCCCCAGCATTTT
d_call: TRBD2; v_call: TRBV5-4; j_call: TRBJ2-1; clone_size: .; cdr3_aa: CASSLELANNEQFF; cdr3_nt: TGTGCCAGCAGCTTGGAACTAGCGAACAATGAGCAGTTCTTC
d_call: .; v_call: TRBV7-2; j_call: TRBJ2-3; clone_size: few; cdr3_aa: CASSYSSADTQYF; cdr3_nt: TGTGCCAGCAGCTATAGCAGTGCAGATACGCAGTATTTT
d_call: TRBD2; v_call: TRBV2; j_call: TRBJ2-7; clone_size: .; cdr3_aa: CASSLAGRDLEQYF; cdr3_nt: TGTGCCAGCAGTTTAGCAGGGAGGGACTTAGAGCAGTACTTC
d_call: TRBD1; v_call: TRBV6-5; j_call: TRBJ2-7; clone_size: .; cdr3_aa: CASSYFEDRAYEQYF; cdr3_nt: TGTGCCAGCAGTTACTTCGAGGACAGGGCCTACGAGCAGTACTTC
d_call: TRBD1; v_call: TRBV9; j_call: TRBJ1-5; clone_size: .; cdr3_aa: CASSANSGGAYSNQPQHF; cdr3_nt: TGTGCCAGCAGCGCGAACTCAGGGGGAGCTTATAGCAATCAGCCCCAGCATTTT
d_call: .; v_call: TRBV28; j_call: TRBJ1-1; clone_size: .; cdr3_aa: CASSLLVPKRAFF; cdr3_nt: TGTGCCAGCAGTTTATTGGTCCCCAAGAGGGCTTTCTTT
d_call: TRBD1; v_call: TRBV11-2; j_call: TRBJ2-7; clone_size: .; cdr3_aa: CASSLVRQGYEQYF; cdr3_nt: TGTGCCAGCAGCTTAGTTCGACAGGGGTACGAGCAGTACTTC
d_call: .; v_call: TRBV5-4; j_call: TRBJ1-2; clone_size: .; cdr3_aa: CASSGGPTINYGYTF; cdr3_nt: TGTGCCAGCAGCGGTGGGCCAACCATTAACTATGGCTACACCTTC
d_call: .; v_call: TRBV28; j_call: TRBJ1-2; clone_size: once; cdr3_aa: CASSLPGNYGYTF; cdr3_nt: TGTGCCAGCAGTTTACCGGGGAACTATGGCTACACCTTC
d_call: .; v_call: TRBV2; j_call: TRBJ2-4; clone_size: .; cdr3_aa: CASSDNFALAKNIQYF; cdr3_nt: TGTGCCAGCAGTGATAACTTCGCTTTAGCCAAAAACATTCAGTACTTC
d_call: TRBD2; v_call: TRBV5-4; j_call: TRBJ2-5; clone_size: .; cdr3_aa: CASSAVDSGSGETQYF; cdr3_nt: TGTGCCAGCAGCGCGGTTGATAGCGGGAGTGGGGAGACCCAGTACTTC
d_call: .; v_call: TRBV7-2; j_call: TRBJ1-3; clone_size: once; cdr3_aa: CASSLGRSGNTIYF; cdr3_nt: TGTGCCAGCAGCTTAGGGAGGTCTGGAAACACCATATATTTT
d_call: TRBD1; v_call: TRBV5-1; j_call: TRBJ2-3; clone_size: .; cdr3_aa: CASSQDRGGTDTQYF; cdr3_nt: TGCGCCAGCAGCCAGGACAGGGGTGGAACAGATACGCAGTATTTT
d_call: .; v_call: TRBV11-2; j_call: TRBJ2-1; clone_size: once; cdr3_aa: CASTYGTYYNEQFF; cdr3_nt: TGTGCCAGCACCTATGGGACATACTACAATGAGCAGTTCTTC
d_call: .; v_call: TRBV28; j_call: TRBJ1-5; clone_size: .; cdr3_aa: CASTQGGGSNQPQHF; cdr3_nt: TGTGCCAGCACCCAAGGGGGGGGGAGCAATCAGCCCCAGCATTTT
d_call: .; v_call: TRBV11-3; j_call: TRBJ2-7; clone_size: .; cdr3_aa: CASSPYSLDPKDYEQYF; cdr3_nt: TGTGCCAGCAGCCCGTATTCCCTAGACCCTAAAGACTACGAGCAGTACTTC
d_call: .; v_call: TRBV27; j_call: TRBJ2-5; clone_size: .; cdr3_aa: CASSSLRGAGVETQYF; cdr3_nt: TGTGCCAGCAGTTCCCTCCGGGGGGCGGGAGTCGAGACCCAGTACTTC
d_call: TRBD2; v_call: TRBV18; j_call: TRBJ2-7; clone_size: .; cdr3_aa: CASSPTSGGAYEQYF; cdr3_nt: TGTGCCAGCTCACCGACTAGCGGGGGCGCCTACGAGCAGTACTTC
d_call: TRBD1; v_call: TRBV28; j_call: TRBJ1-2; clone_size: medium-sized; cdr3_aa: CASSIVGRGNGYTF; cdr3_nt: TGTGCCAGCAGTATCGTCGGCAGGGGGAATGGCTACACCTTC
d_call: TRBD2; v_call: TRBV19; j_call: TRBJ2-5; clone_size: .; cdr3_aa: CASSMGLAGEETQYF; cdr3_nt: TGTGCCAGTAGTATGGGACTAGCGGGGGAAGAGACCCAGTACTTC
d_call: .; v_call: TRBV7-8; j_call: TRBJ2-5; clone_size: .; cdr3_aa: CASTTQRAGWGKETQYF; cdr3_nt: TGTGCCAGCACCACCCAACGGGCGGGGTGGGGGAAAGAGACCCAGTACTTC
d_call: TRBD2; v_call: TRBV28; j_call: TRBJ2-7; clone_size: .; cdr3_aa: CASSLETSGSSEQYF; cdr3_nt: TGTGCCAGCAGTTTAGAGACTAGCGGGAGCTCAGAGCAGTACTTC
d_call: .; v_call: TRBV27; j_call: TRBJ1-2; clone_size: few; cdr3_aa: CASRGSLANYGYTF; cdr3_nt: TGTGCCAGCAGGGGTTCCCTAGCTAACTATGGCTACACCTTC
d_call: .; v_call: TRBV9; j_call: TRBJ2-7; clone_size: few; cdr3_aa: CASSYSGGLGYEQYF; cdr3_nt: TGTGCCAGCAGCTATTCCGGGGGACTTGGCTACGAGCAGTACTTC
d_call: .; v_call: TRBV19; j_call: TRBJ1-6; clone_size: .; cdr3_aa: CASNEGLNSPLHF; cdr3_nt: TGTGCCAGTAATGAGGGTCTTAATTCACCCCTCCACTTT
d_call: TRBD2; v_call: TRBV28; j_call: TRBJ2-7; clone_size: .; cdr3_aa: CASSLAGGVGEREQYF; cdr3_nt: TGTGCCAGCAGTTTAGCGGGGGGGGTAGGGGAGCGCGAGCAGTACTTC
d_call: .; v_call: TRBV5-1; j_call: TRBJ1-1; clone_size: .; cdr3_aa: CATQSTVNTEAFF; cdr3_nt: TGCGCCACCCAATCGACAGTGAACACTGAAGCTTTCTTT
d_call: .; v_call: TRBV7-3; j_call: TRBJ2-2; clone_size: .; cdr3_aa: CASSLMAGLNTGELFF; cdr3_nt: TGTGCCAGCAGCTTAATGGCGGGCCTGAACACCGGGGAGCTGTTTTTT
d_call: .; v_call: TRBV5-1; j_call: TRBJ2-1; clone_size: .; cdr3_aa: CASSLSPPSDNEQFF; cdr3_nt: TGCGCCAGCAGCCTCTCGCCCCCGTCAGACAATGAGCAGTTCTTC
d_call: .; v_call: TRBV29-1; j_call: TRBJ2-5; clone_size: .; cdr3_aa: CSVRGPQETQYF; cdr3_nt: TGCAGCGTCCGCGGTCCTCAAGAGACCCAGTACTTC
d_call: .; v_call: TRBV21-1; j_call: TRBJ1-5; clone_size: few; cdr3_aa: CASSKGVRGGNQPQHF; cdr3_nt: TGTGCCAGCAGCAAAGGGGTCCGGGGTGGCAATCAGCCCCAGCATTTT
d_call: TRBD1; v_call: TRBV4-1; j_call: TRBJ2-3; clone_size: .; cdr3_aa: CASSQEDRGTDTQYF; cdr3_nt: TGCGCCAGCAGCCAAGAAGACAGGGGAACAGATACGCAGTATTTT
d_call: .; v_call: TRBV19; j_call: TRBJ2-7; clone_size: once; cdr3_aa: CASRSLGGPYEQYF; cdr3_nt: TGTGCCAGTAGATCCCTCGGGGGACCCTACGAGCAGTACTTC
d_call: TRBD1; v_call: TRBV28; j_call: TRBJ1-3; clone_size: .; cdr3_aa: CASSAGQYSISTLADTIYF; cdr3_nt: TGTGCCAGCAGCGCGGGACAGTACTCAATATCCACTCTGGCGGACACCATATATTTT
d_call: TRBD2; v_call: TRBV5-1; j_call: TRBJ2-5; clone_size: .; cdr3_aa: CASSLAPSGRRELQETQYF; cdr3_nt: TGCGCCAGCAGCTTGGCGCCTAGCGGGAGGCGCGAGCTCCAAGAGACCCAGTACTTC
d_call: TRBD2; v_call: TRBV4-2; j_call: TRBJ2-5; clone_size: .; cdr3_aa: CASSPLGLAGQYQTQETQYF; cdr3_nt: TGTGCCAGCAGCCCCCTGGGACTAGCGGGACAGTACCAAACCCAAGAGACCCAGTACTTC
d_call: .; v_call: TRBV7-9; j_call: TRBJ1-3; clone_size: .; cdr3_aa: CSSSLGSRGKSGNTIYF; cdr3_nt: TGTTCCAGCAGCTTAGGGTCGCGGGGGAAGTCTGGAAACACCATATATTTT
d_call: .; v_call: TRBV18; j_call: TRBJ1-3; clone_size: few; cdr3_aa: CASSAGLRRNTIYF; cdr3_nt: TGTGCCAGCTCAGCGGGCCTTCGACGAAACACCATATATTTT
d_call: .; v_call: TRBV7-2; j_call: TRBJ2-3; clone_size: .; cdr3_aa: CASSLPSTDTQYF; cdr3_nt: TGTGCCAGCAGCCTCCCGTCCACAGATACGCAGTATTTT
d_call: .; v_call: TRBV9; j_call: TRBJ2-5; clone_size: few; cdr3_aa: CASSPGETQYF; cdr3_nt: TGTGCCAGCAGCCCCGGGGAGACCCAGTACTTC
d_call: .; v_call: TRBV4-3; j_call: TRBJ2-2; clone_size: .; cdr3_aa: CASSRKGVDTGELFF; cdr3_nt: TGCGCCAGCAGCCGGAAGGGGGTCGACACCGGGGAGCTGTTTTTT
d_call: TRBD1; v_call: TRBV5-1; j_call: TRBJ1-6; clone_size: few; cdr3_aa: CASSPGQGLPPLHF; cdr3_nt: TGCGCCAGCAGCCCTGGACAGGGCCTGCCTCCCCTCCACTTT